A selection of T cell receptor beta chains follows, all from one sample in a study of brain T cells in children with intractable seizures. Assay: immunoSEQ multiplex PCR; the TCRdb copy retains only in-frame clones and omits some. The profile shows around 80,000 clones, around 91% of them singletons. The specimen comprised peripheral blood, sampled at surgery. Every receptor here comes from a girl aged 2-10 years with Rasmussen encephalitis and intractable seizures. The CDR3 runs from the conserved cysteine through the conserved F or W. Fields, in order: J gene, D gene, clone size, V gene, CDR3 DNA, CDR3 protein. A D gene is named only where the DNA matches it firmly. Clone sizes are given selectively: once, few, many, or a class where the clone is expanded.

>TRBJ2-7|TRBD1|-|TRBV28
TGTGCCAGCAGGACCCCCGGGACAGGGAGCTACGAGCAGTACTTC
CASRTPGTGSYEQYF
>TRBJ1-1|-|-|TRBV12-3/TRBV12-4
TGTGCCAGCAGTCACGATCGCGACAGAGAAGCTTTCTTT
CASSHDRDREAFF
>TRBJ2-2|-|-|TRBV6-5
TGTGCCAGCGCCGGGATACAGGTAGACACCGGGGAGCTGTTTTTT
CASAGIQVDTGELFF
>TRBJ1-2|-|-|TRBV5-5
TGTGCCAGCAGCTTGGCCGGGGGGAGTTATGGCTACACCTTC
CASSLAGGSYGYTF
>TRBJ2-5|-|-|TRBV6-1
TGTGCCAGCAGTGAATTTACAGCCCAAGAGACCCAGTACTTC
CASSEFTAQETQYF
>TRBJ2-1|-|-|TRBV6-6
TGTGCCAGCAGTTCGGTAGCTTACAATGAGCAGTTCTTC
CASSSVAYNEQFF
>TRBJ1-2|-|-|TRBV2
TGTGCCAGCAGTGATTGGGGAGCCGGCTACACCTTC
CASSDWGAGYTF
>TRBJ1-4|-|-|TRBV5-6
TGTGCCAGCAGCTTGGTACAGGGCCATGAAAAACTGTTTTTT
CASSLVQGHEKLFF
>TRBJ1-5|-|-|TRBV15
TGTGCCACCAGCCTGATTCAGGTTAGCAATCAGCCCCAGCATTTT
CATSLIQVSNQPQHF
>TRBJ2-7|TRBD1|-|TRBV7-9
TGTGCCAGCAGCTTAGGGACAGGCCCCTACGAGCAGTACTTC
CASSLGTGPYEQYF
>TRBJ2-3|-|-|TRBV5-1
TGCGCCAGCAGCTTGAACGTAGGGAGCGGATCCACAGATACGCAGTATTTT
CASSLNVGSGSTDTQYF
>TRBJ2-3|-|-|TRBV30
TGTGCCGGGGCGGGACAAATCACAGATACGCAGTATTTT
CAGAGQITDTQYF
>TRBJ2-5|-|-|TRBV15
TGTGCCACCAGCAGTCACAGACAAGACCAAGAGACCCAGTACTTC
CATSSHRQDQETQYF
>TRBJ2-2|-|-|TRBV19
TGTGCCAGTATCGGGTGGAACACCGGGGAGCTGTTTTTT
CASIGWNTGELFF
>TRBJ1-2|-|-|TRBV30
TGTGCCTGGAGTGTACGACTGAGGATGGAGGGCTACACCTTC
CAWSVRLRMEGYTF
>TRBJ2-2|TRBD2|-|TRBV29-1
TGCAGCGTGGATAACAGTGGACTAGCGGGTTTAACCGGGGAGCTGTTTTTT
CSVDNSGLAGLTGELFF
>TRBJ2-7|-|-|TRBV4-1
TGCGCCAGCAGCCTAACACCCGGGACTTTCTTCTTGTACGAGCAGTACTTC
CASSLTPGTFFLYEQYF
>TRBJ2-7|-|-|TRBV5-1
TGCGCCAGCAGCTGGCTAGCGACCTCCTACGAGCAGTACTTC
CASSWLATSYEQYF
>TRBJ1-6|-|-|TRBV6-5
TGTGCCAGCAAGTCCTGGAGCTCCTATAATTCACCCCTCCACTTT
CASKSWSSYNSPLHF
>TRBJ2-7|TRBD2|-|TRBV11-2
TGTGCCAGCAGCTTAGGCCTAGCGGGGGATTACGAGCAGTACTTC
CASSLGLAGDYEQYF
>TRBJ1-2|-|-|TRBV28
TGTGCCAGCAGTCGGGACCGTGACTATGGCTACACCTTC
CASSRDRDYGYTF
>TRBJ1-1|-|-|TRBV6-5
TGTGCCAGCATAGATGTGGGACGGAACACTGAAGCTTTCTTT
CASIDVGRNTEAFF
>TRBJ1-1|-|-|TRBV21-1
TGTGCCAGCAGCAATCCAACCCGACAGGGACTGAACACTGAAGCTTTCTTT
CASSNPTRQGLNTEAFF
>TRBJ1-4|-|-|TRBV2
TGTGCCAGCAGTGAAGAAGGCACAACTAATGAAAAACTGTTTTTT
CASSEEGTTNEKLFF
>TRBJ2-1|-|-|TRBV18
TGTGCCAGCTCACCACCGGCAGGTTTCAATGAGCAGTTCTTC
CASSPPAGFNEQFF
>TRBJ2-3|-|-|TRBV30
TGTGCCTGGTTCGGGACTTCACGGAAAGCAGATACGCAGTATTTT
CAWFGTSRKADTQYF
>TRBJ1-2|-|-|TRBV2
TGTGCCAGTAAGATGGGTTCCACCAATAACTATGGCTACACCTTC
CASKMGSTNNYGYTF
>TRBJ1-2|TRBD1|once|TRBV7-6
TGTGCCAGCAGCTTAATCCAGGGGGCTGAGGGCTACACCTTC
CASSLIQGAEGYTF
>TRBJ2-1|TRBD2|few|TRBV30
TGTGCCTGGAGGCGGGGAGGACTAGCTGACAATGAGCAGTTCTTC
CAWRRGGLADNEQFF
>TRBJ1-1|-|-|TRBV10-2
TGCGCCAGCAAGGAATCGGCCAACGATAACACTGAAGCTTTCTTT
CASKESANDNTEAFF
>TRBJ2-7|-|-|TRBV5-1
TGCGCCAGCAGAACAGTGGGTGAGGGTATATACGAGCAGTACTTC
CASRTVGEGIYEQYF
>TRBJ1-6|-|-|TRBV27
TGTGCCACCCTTGGCGCAGCTAATTCACCCCTCCACTTT
CATLGAANSPLHF
>TRBJ1-2|-|few|TRBV4-1
TGCGCCAGCAGCCCGACAGCGCGGTTAGGGTATGGCTACACCTTC
CASSPTARLGYGYTF
>TRBJ1-5|TRBD1|-|TRBV2
TGTGCCAGCAGTGATCGGGACAGATATAGCAATCAGCCCCAGCATTTT
CASSDRDRYSNQPQHF
>TRBJ1-2|TRBD1|-|TRBV6-5
TGTGCCAGCAGTTACTCGATCGGGCAGGGGGCAGGTGGCTACACCTTC
CASSYSIGQGAGGYTF
>TRBJ2-5|TRBD1|-|TRBV7-3
TGTGCCAGCAGCGGGACAGGGGGACAGACCCAGTACTTC
CASSGTGGQTQYF
>TRBJ2-3|-|-|TRBV11-1
TGTGCCAGCAGCTTAGCGCGGGCCCTTGTTCACCAGGGTCCAGATACGCAGTATTTT
CASSLARALVHQGPDTQYF
>TRBJ1-3|TRBD1|once|TRBV5-6
TGTGCCAGCAGCCTCCGACAGGGGGTCACCATATATTTT
CASSLRQGVTIYF
>TRBJ1-1|TRBD1|-|TRBV2
TGTGCCAGCAGTGAAGCGCTTCGGACAGGGGTCCCTGAAGCTTTCTTT
CASSEALRTGVPEAFF
>TRBJ1-5|-|-|TRBV6-5
TGTGCCAGCAGCTACCGGAAGAGCAATCAGCCCCAGCATTTT
CASSYRKSNQPQHF
>TRBJ1-4|-|once|TRBV30
TGTGCCTGGAGTGTAAAAGGGAGAACTAATGAAAAACTGTTTTTT
CAWSVKGRTNEKLFF
>TRBJ2-1|TRBD1|once|TRBV5-4
TGTGCCAGCAGCTTGGAGGCAGGGGGCTACAATGAGCAGTTCTTC
CASSLEAGGYNEQFF
>TRBJ1-5|TRBD1|-|TRBV6-5
TGTGCCAGCAGTACAGGGGCCGGGGGCAATCAGCCCCAGCATTTT
CASSTGAGGNQPQHF
>TRBJ2-7|-|-|TRBV25-1
TGTGCCAGCAGTGAATTGGGGGACAATATTGGCTTC
CASSELGDNIGF
>TRBJ1-2|-|-|TRBV5-6
TGTGCCAGCAGCTTGTGGGAGGGGCCGTGGGGCTACACCTTC
CASSLWEGPWGYTF
>TRBJ2-7|TRBD2|-|TRBV5-6
TGTGCCAGCAGCTTGGCCCTAGCGGGAACCTACGAGCAGTACTTC
CASSLALAGTYEQYF
>TRBJ2-7|-|medium-sized|TRBV4-1
TGCGCCAGCAGCCAAGTAGTCCACGAGCAGTACTTC
CASSQVVHEQYF
>TRBJ2-1|-|-|TRBV4-2
TGTGCCAGCAGCCAAGATTGGTCTTCCTACAATGAGCAGTTCTTC
CASSQDWSSYNEQFF
>TRBJ2-7|TRBD2|-|TRBV5-6
TGTGCCAGCAGCCCCGGGACTAGCTACTACGAGCAGTACTTC
CASSPGTSYYEQYF
>TRBJ1-4|TRBD1|-|TRBV2
TGTGCCAGCGAGACAGGGACTAATGAAAAACTGTTTTTT
CASETGTNEKLFF
>TRBJ1-1|TRBD1|once|TRBV14
TGTGCCAGCAGCCCACTGGGGGACAGGGGGTACACTGAAGCTTTCTTT
CASSPLGDRGYTEAFF
>TRBJ1-1|-|few|TRBV19
TGTGCCAGTAGTATACGGGCGGATCGGAACACTGAAGCTTTCTTT
CASSIRADRNTEAFF
>TRBJ2-7|-|-|TRBV5-1
TGCGCCAGCAGCTCCCGGGGAGAAGCCTACGAGCAGTACTTC
CASSSRGEAYEQYF
>TRBJ2-2|-|-|TRBV6-1
TGTGCCAGCAGTGAACTAACGGGTGGCGGAGTTTACACCGGGGAGCTGTTTTTT
CASSELTGGGVYTGELFF
>TRBJ2-3|-|-|TRBV6-5
TGTGCCAGCAGTTATGGGGCTGGAAGCACAGATACGCAGTATTTT
CASSYGAGSTDTQYF
>TRBJ2-2|-|-|TRBV18
TGTGCCAGCTCACCAACGACTTCGAACACCGGGGAGCTGTTTTTT
CASSPTTSNTGELFF
>TRBJ2-2|TRBD2|-|TRBV27
TGTGCCAGCAGTTTACTAGCGGGGGGGAGAAACACCGGGGAGCTGTTTTTT
CASSLLAGGRNTGELFF
>TRBJ1-2|-|-|TRBV11-2
TGTGCCAGCAGTCTTACAGGGAGGAACACCTTC
CASSLTGRNTF
>TRBJ2-3|-|-|TRBV9
TGTGCCAGCAGCGTAGGGGGGGGCATCTACACAGATACGCAGTATTTT
CASSVGGGIYTDTQYF